This TCR beta chain was captured in a study of blood T cell repertoires in COVID-19. Germline CDR1 SEHNR, CDR2 FQNEAQ (reference sequence). Losses at the gene ends were 1 base for V and 6 bases for J; bases not matched to a gene: 1. The CDR3 length is 16 residues. The table came from immunoSEQ multiplex PCR; TCRdb's copy has only in-frame clones and leaves some out. This sample has 200,000 to 250,000 clones; roughly 87% occur once, and the top ten carry approximately 10%. All enrollees were about 18 to 100 years old and from some 24 US areas. This receptor was taken from a man aged 18-30 years with acute COVID-19. The chain uses TRBV7-9 and TRBJ2-1, with 15 bases aligning to TRBD2. Sequencing was carried out using PBMCs or T cells enriched from blood (not recorded which). The CDR3 sequence: CASSLGGLAGGNEQFF. Written as DNA, the CDR3 is TGTGCCAGCAGCTTAGGGGGACTAGCGGGAGGCAATGAGCAGTTCTTC.